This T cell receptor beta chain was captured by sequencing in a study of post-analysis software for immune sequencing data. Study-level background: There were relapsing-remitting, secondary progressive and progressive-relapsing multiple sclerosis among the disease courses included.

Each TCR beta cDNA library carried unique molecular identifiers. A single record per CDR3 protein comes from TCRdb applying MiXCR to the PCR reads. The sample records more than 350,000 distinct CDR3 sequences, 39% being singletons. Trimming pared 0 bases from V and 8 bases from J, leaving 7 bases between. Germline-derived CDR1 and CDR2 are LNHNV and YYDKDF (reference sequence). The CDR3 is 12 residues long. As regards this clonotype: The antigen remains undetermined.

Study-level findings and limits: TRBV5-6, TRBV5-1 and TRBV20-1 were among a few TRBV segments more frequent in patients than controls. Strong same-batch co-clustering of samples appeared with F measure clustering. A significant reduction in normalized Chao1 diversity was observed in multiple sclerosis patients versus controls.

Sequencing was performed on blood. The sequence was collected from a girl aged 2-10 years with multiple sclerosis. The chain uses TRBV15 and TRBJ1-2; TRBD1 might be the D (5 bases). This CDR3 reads CATSRDAGGYTF. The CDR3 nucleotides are TGTGCCACCAGCAGAGATGCAGGGGGCTACACCTTC.